Presented here are 5 T cell receptor beta chains from one specimen sequenced in a study of blood T cells in healthy people across ages. Primed by a sample-barcoded 5' primer and a J-beta primer mix, a second PCR proceeded for about 7 to 11 cycles. MiXCR, run by TCRdb on the 5' RACE reads, gives a single entry per CDR3 protein. The sample contains 700,000 to 900,000 distinct CDR3 sequences, about 53% of which appear only once. Sequencing used blood. The receptors stem from a man aged 80 or over in good health.

This clonotype was seen only a few times. The J gene is TRBJ2-3, the V gene TRBV29-1, with TRBD2 matching 13 bases. The CDR3 extends over 15 amino acids. The ends lost 4 bases at V and 14 bases at J; junction bases unmatched: 15. CDR1 is SQVTM and CDR2 is ANQGSEA in the germline V gene. The CDR3 nucleotides read TGCAGCGTTGCCGGACTAGCGGGAGATAACAGATACGCGTATTTT. Protein: CSVAGLAGDNRYAYF.

J is TRBJ2-1 and V is TRBV4-1, with 8 bases identical to TRBD2. V shed 0 bases, J shed 4 bases, and the junction held 14 bases outside the gene matches. The CDR3 runs to 19 residues. Germline V lookup: CDR1 MGHRA, CDR2 YSYEKL. Here the CDR3 reads CASSQEDVGTGGPYNEQFF. CDR3 DNA: TGCGCCAGCAGCCAAGAAGATGTGGGGACGGGAGGGCCTTACAATGAGCAGTTCTTC.

The rearrangement joins TRBV20-1 to TRBJ1-2, with 9 bases identical to TRBD1. Germline lookup yields CDR1 DFQATT and CDR2 SNEGSKA (reference sequence). There are 14 residues in the CDR3. Trimming at V came to 3 bases and at J to 1 base, leaving 3 bases not matched to a gene. The CDR3 coding sequence is TGCAGTGCTAGCGGGGGACAGGGTAACTATGGCTACACCTTC. As protein: CSASGGQGNYGYTF.

This chain links TRBV5-6 with TRBJ1-1; 9 positions match TRBD1. Germline CDR1 reads SGHDT; CDR2 reads YYEEEE. There are 16 residues in the CDR3. Losses at the gene ends were 5 bases for V and 1 base for J; bases not matched to a gene: 9. This chain's CDR3 is CASSMDRGRANTEAFF. DNA for the CDR3: TGTGCCAGCAGTATGGACAGGGGTCGGGCGAACACTGAAGCTTTCTTT.

The V call is TRBV20-1, the J call TRBJ2-5, with TRBD1 identical over 8 bases. The CDR3 sequence is 15 residues long. Per germline, CDR1 DFQATT and CDR2 SNEGSKA (reference sequence). The J segment lost 3 bases and the V segment lost 2 bases, leaving 8 bases of the junction unmatched. The CDR3 spells CSARSHGTGKETQYF. The CDR3 DNA sequence: TGCAGTGCTAGATCGCACGGGACAGGAAAAGAGACCCAGTACTTC.